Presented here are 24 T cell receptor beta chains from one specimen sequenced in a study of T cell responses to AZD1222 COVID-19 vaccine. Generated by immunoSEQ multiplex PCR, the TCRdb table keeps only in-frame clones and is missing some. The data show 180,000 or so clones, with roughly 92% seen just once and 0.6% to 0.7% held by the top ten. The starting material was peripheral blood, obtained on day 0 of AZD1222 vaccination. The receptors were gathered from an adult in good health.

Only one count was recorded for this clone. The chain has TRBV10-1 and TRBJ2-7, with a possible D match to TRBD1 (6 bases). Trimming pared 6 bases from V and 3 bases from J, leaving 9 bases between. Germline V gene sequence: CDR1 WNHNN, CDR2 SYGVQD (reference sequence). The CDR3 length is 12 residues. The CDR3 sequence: CASSTGNYEQYF. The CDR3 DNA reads TGCGCCAGCAGCACAGGGAACTACGAGCAGTACTTC.

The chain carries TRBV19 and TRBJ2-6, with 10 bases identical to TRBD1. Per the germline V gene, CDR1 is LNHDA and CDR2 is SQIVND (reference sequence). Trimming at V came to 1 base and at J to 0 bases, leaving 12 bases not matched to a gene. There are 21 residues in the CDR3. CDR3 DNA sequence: TGTGCCAGTAGTATAGGGGTGCTCGGACAGGGGGAAAACTCTGGGGCCAACGTCCTGACTTTC. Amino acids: CASSIGVLGQGENSGANVLTF.

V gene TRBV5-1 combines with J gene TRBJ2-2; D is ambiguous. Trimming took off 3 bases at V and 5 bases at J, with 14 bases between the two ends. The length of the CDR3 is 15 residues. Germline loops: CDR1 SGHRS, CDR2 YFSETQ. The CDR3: CASSSRATPTGELFF. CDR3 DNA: TGCGCCAGCAGCTCACGGGCGACCCCGACCGGGGAGCTGTTTTTT.

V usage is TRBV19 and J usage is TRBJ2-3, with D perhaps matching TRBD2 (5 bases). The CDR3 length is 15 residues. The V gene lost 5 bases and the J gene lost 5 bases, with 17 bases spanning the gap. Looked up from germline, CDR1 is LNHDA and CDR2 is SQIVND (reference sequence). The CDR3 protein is CASSPETIRGDTQYF. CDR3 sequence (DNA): TGTGCCAGTAGTCCCGAGACTATCAGAGGAGATACGCAGTATTTT.

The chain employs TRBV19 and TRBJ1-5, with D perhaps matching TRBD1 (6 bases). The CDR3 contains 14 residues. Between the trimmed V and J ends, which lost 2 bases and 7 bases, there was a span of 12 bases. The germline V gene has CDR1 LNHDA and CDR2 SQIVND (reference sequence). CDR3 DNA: TGTGCCAGTAGTATATGGGACAACCCGCAGCCCCAGCATTTT. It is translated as CASSIWDNPQPQHF. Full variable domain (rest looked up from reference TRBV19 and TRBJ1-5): DGGITQSPKYLFRKEGQNVTLSCEQNLNHDAMYWYRQDPGQGLRLIYYSQIVNDFQKGDIAEGYSVSREKKESFPLTVTSAQKNPTAFYLCASSIWDNPQPQHFGDGTRLSIL.

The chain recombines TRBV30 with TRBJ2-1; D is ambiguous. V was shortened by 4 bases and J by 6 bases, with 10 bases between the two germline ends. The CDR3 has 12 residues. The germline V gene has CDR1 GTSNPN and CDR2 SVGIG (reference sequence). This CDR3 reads CAWTPDLNEQFF. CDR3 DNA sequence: TGTGCCTGGACTCCGGACCTCAATGAGCAGTTCTTC.

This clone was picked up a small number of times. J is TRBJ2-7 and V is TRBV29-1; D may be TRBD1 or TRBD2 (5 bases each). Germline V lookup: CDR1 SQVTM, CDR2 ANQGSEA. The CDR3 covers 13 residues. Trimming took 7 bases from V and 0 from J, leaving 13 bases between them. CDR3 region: CSALGDSSYEQYF. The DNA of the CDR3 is TGCAGCGCTTTGGGGGATAGCTCCTACGAGCAGTACTTC.

In DNA form, the CDR3 reads TGTGCCACCAGCAGGCCAGCGAACACCGGGGAGCTGTTTTTT. Its protein product is CATSRPANTGELFF. This rearrangement joins TRBV15 to TRBJ2-2; D call uncertain. Germline CDR1 LNHNV, CDR2 YYDKDF (reference sequence). The CDR3 runs 14 residues. V gave up 3 bases and J gave up 0 bases, with 5 bases separating them.

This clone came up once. The DNA for the CDR3 is TGTGCCAGCAGTTTAAGGCAGAACACTGAAGCTTTCTTT. It yields the protein CASSLRQNTEAFF. The chain links TRBV27 to TRBJ1-1, with no clear D. This CDR3 is 13 amino acids long. V was cut by 2 bases and J by 1 base, with 5 bases left in between. CDR1 and CDR2 (germline): MNHEY, SMNVEV (reference sequence).

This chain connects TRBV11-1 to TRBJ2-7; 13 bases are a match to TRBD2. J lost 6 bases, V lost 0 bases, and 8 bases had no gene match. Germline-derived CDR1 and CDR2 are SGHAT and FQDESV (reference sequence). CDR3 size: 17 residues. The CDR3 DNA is TGTGCCAGCAGCTTAGCGGGTCGGACTAGCGGGAGATCCGAGCAGTACTTC. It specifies CASSLAGRTSGRSEQYF.

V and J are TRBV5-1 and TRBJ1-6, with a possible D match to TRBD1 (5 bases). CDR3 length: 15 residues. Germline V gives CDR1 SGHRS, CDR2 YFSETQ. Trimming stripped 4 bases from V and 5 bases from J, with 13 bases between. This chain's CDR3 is CASSTGTEDNSPLHF. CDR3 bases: TGCGCCAGCAGCACCGGGACGGAGGATAATTCACCCCTCCACTTT.

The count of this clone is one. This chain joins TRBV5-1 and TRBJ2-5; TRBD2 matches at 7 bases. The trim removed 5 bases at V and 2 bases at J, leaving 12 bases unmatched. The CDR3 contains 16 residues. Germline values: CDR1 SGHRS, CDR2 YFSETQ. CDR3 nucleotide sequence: TGCGCCAGCAGTTGGGGCGGGAGTAGAGGTCAAGAGACCCAGTACTTC. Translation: CASSWGGSRGQETQYF.

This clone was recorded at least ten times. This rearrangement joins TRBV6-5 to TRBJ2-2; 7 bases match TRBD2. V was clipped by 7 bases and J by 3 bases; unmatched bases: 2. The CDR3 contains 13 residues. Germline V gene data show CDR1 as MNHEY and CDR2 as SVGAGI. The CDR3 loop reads CASTTSDTGELFF. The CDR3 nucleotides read TGTGCCAGCACCACTAGCGACACCGGGGAGCTGTTTTTT.

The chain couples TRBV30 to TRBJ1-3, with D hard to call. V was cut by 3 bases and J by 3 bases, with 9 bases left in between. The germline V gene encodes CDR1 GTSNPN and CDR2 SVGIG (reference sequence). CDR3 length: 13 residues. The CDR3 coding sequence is TGTGCCTGGAGCGTGGGAGGTGGAAACACCATATATTTT. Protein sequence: CAWSVGGGNTIYF.

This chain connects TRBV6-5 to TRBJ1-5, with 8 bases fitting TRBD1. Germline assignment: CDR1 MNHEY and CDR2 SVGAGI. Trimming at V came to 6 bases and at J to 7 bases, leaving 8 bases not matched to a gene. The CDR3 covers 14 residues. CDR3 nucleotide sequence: TGTGCCAGCAGACCCACAGGGGGTGTCCAGCCCCAGCATTTT. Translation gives CASRPTGGVQPQHF.

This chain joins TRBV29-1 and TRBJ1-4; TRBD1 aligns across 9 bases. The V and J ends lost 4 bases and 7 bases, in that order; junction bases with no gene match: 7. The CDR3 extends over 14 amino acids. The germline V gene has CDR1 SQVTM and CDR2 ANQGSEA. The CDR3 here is CSVARDRVPEKLFF. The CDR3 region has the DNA TGCAGCGTTGCCCGGGACAGGGTCCCTGAAAAACTGTTTTTT.

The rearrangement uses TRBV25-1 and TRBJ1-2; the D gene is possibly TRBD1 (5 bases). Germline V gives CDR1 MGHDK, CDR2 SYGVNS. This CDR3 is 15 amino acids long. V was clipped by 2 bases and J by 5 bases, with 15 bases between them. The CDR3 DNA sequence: TGTGCCAGCAGTGAAGGAGGGGACGAGGCGTATGGCTACACCTTC. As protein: CASSEGGDEAYGYTF.

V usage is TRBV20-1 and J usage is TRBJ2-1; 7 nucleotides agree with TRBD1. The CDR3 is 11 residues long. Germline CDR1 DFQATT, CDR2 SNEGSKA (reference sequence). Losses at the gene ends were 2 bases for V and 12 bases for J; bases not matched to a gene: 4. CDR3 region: CSARRQGWQFF. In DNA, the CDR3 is TGCAGTGCTAGAAGACAGGGCTGGCAGTTCTTC.

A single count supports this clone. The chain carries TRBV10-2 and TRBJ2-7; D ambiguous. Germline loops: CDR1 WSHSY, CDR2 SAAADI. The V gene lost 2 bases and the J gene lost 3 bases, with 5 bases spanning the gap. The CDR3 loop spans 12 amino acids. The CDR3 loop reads CASSEGRYEQYF. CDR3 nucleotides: TGCGCCAGCAGTGAGGGACGCTACGAGCAGTACTTC.

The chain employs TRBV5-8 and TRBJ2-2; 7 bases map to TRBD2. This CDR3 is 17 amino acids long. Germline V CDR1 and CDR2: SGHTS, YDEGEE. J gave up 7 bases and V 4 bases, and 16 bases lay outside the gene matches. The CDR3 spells CASSLLGGGSSFGELFF. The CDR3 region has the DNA TGTGCCAGCAGCCTCCTCGGTGGCGGGAGTTCTTTCGGGGAGCTGTTTTTT.

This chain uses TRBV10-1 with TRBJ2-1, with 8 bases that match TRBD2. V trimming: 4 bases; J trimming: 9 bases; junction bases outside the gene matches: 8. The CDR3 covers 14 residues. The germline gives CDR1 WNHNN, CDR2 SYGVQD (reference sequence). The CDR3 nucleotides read TGCGCCAGCAGTGGAGAGCCTGCGGGGGGTGAGCAGTTCTTC. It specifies CASSGEPAGGEQFF.

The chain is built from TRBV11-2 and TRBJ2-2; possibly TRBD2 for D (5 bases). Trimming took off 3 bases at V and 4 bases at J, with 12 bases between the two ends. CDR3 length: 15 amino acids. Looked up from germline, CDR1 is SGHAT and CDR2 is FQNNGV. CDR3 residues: CASSFGRASTGELFF. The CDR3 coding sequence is TGTGCCAGCAGCTTCGGGCGGGCCTCCACCGGGGAGCTGTTTTTT.

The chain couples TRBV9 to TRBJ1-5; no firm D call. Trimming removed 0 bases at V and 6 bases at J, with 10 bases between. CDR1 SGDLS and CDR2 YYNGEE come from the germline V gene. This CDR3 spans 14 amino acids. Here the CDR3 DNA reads TGTGCCAGCAGCGTAGGGACCGCCGGTCAGCCCCAGCATTTT. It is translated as CASSVGTAGQPQHF. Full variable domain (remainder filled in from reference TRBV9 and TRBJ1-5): DSGVTQTPKHLITATGQRVTLRCSPRSGDLSVYWYQQSLDQGLQFLIQYYNGEERAKGNILERFSAQQFPDLHSELNLSSLELGDSALYFCASSVGTAGQPQHFGDGTRLSIL.

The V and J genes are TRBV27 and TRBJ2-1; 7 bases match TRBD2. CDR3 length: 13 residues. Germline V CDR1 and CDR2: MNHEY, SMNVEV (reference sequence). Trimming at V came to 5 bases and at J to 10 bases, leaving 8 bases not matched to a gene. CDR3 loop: CASSPGLDREQFF. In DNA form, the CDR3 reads TGTGCCAGCAGTCCCGGACTAGACCGAGAGCAGTTCTTC.